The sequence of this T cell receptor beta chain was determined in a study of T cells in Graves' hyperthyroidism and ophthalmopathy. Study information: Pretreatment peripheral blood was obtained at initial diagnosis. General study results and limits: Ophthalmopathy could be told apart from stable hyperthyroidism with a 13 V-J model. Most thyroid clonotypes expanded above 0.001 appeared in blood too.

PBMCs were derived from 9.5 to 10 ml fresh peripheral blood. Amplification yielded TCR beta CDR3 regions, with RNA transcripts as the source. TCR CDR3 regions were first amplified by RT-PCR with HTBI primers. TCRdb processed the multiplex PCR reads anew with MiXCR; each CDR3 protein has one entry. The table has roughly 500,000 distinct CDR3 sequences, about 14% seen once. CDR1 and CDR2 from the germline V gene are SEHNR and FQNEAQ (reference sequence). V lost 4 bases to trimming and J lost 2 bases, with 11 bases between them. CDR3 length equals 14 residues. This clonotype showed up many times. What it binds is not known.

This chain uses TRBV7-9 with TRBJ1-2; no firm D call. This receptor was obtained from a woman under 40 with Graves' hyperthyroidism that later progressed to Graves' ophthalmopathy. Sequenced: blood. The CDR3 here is CASSSDLWNYGYTF. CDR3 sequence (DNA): TGTGCCAGCAGCTCGGACTTATGGAACTATGGCTACACCTTC.